This is a list of T cell receptor beta chains from one sample in a study of T-cell reconstitution after alpha-beta-depleted transplantation in children. TCRdb re-called the PCR reads with MiXCR, one entry per CDR3 protein. The sample has 300,000 or so distinct CDR3 sequences; around 25% are singletons. The input for sequencing was PBMCs, mostly from graft donor cells, taken 180 days after TCRalphabeta/CD19-depleted stem cell transplant. These receptors came from a male patient aged 10 to 17 who had a stem cell transplant for acute lymphoblastic leukemia, so the T cells may come from the graft donor. CDR3s include the opening cysteine and the closing phenylalanine or tryptophan. A D gene is named only where the DNA matches it firmly. Only some rows state a clone size, as once, few, many or a class for expanded clones.

v_call	j_call	d_call	cdr3_length	clone_size	cdr3_aa	cdr3_nt
TRBV10-3	TRBJ1-2	.	12	.	CAISPGSLGYTF	TGTGCCATCAGCCCCGGGAGCCTTGGCTACACCTTC
TRBV27	TRBJ2-7	.	11	.	CASTNDYEQYF	TGTGCCAGCACCAACGACTACGAGCAGTACTTC
TRBV11-1	TRBJ2-1	.	16	.	CASSHNYRSSYNEQFF	TGTGCCAGCAGCCATAATTACAGGAGCTCCTACAATGAGCAGTTCTTC
TRBV6-2/TRBV6-3	TRBJ2-7	TRBD1	15	.	CASIETGTGAWEQYF	TGTGCCAGCATAGAGACCGGGACAGGGGCGTGGGAGCAGTACTTC
TRBV20-1	TRBJ2-5	TRBD2	16	few	CSATGLAGGLQETQYF	TGCAGTGCTACGGGACTAGCGGGAGGGCTACAAGAGACCCAGTACTTC
TRBV7-2	TRBJ1-2	.	13	.	CASSLEGSWGYTF	TGTGCCAGCAGCTTAGAGGGTAGTTGGGGCTACACCTTC
TRBV5-5	TRBJ1-2	.	14	few	CASSLWTFNYGYTF	TGTGCCAGCAGCCTATGGACATTCAACTATGGCTACACCTTC
TRBV6-1	TRBJ1-2	TRBD1	15	many	CASTFGGTGAYGYTF	TGTGCCAGCACCTTTGGAGGGACAGGGGCCTATGGCTACACCTTC
TRBV29-1	TRBJ2-7	.	15	.	CSVEDAEGTTYEQYF	TGCAGCGTTGAAGATGCCGAGGGAACGACCTACGAGCAGTACTTC
TRBV10-3	TRBJ2-7	TRBD2	16	few	CAIATSGRAFRSEQYF	TGTGCCATCGCGACTAGCGGGAGGGCCTTTCGCAGCGAGCAGTACTTC
TRBV20-1	TRBJ2-5	TRBD1	12	.	CSAQGDGETQYF	TGCAGTGCTCAGGGGGATGGGGAGACCCAGTACTTC
TRBV7-8	TRBJ2-7	.	15	many	CASSLAGRPAYEQYF	TGTGCCAGCAGCTTAGCGGGCAGGCCCGCCTACGAGCAGTACTTC
TRBV6-5	TRBJ1-6	TRBD1	17	few	CASSYLRTGGENSPLHF	TGTGCCAGCAGTTACTTGCGGACAGGGGGCGAAAATTCACCCCTCCACTTT
TRBV3-1	TRBJ2-5	.	14	.	CASSQESTKETQYF	TGTGCCAGCAGCCAAGAAAGTACTAAAGAGACCCAGTACTTC
TRBV29-1	TRBJ2-2	.	12	.	CSVVRGTGELFF	TGCAGCGTTGTGAGGGGCACCGGGGAGCTGTTTTTT
TRBV5-1	TRBJ1-1	TRBD1	15	few	CASSVMTGVITEAFF	TGCGCCAGCAGCGTAATGACAGGGGTGATCACTGAAGCTTTCTTT
TRBV25-1	TRBJ2-7	TRBD2	16	few	CASITRRGRAPYEQYF	TGTGCCAGCATTACGAGGCGCGGGAGGGCCCCCTACGAGCAGTACTTC
TRBV25-1	TRBJ2-3	TRBD1	14	.	CASSGTGITDTQYF	TGTGCCAGCAGTGGGACAGGGATTACAGATACGCAGTATTTT
TRBV9	TRBJ2-5	.	15	few	CASRARGAGPETQYF	TGTGCCAGCAGGGCAAGGGGCGCGGGCCCAGAGACCCAGTACTTC
TRBV7-3	TRBJ2-1	TRBD2	17	.	CASSSPFGGGSYNEQFF	TGTGCCAGCAGCTCCCCGTTTGGCGGGGGGTCCTACAATGAGCAGTTCTTC
TRBV27	TRBJ2-1	TRBD2	15	.	CASSLSTSGSGEQFF	TGTGCCAGCAGTTTATCGACTAGCGGGAGCGGAGAGCAGTTCTTC
TRBV25-1	TRBJ2-5	TRBD2	16	.	CASSESQGGVQETQYF	TGTGCCAGCAGTGAATCCCAGGGAGGGGTCCAAGAGACCCAGTACTTC
TRBV20-1	TRBJ2-7	.	12	many	CSARVRDYEQYF	TGCAGTGCTAGAGTCCGGGATTATGAGCAGTACTTC
TRBV5-1	TRBJ2-5	.	14	few	CASSKGSPRETQYF	TGCGCCAGCAGCAAGGGGTCACCTCGGGAGACCCAGTACTTC
TRBV28	TRBJ2-1	.	14	.	CASSWFVMEAEQFF	TGTGCCAGCAGTTGGTTTGTTATGGAAGCAGAGCAGTTCTTC
TRBV5-1	TRBJ2-1	TRBD2	14	.	CASSLDLAGAPESF	TGCGCCAGCAGCTTGGATCTAGCGGGGGCCCCTGAGTCCTTC
TRBV10-3	TRBJ2-3	TRBD2	18	few	CAISESTSGRAGADTQYF	TGTGCCATCAGTGAGTCTACTAGCGGGAGGGCCGGGGCAGATACGCAGTATTTT
TRBV12-3/TRBV12-4	TRBJ2-4	.	14	.	CASSSNRGGNIQYF	TGTGCCAGCAGTTCAAACAGGGGAGGGAACATTCAGTACTTC
TRBV12-3/TRBV12-4	TRBJ2-7	.	15	.	CASSLRGGTIYEQYF	TGTGCCAGCAGTTTAAGGGGGGGGACAATCTACGAGCAGTACTTC
TRBV12-3/TRBV12-4	TRBJ2-1	.	15	few	CASSLTTVPSNEQFF	TGTGCCAGCAGTTTAACGACAGTGCCCAGCAATGAGCAGTTCTTC
TRBV15	TRBJ1-5	.	14	.	CATSRVRGDMSQHF	TGTGCCACCAGCAGAGTCAGGGGCGATATGTCCCAGCATTTT